A single T cell receptor beta chain is shown here with its context. J lost 1 base, V lost 4 bases, and 13 bases had no gene match. In germline, CDR1 is MNHEY, CDR2 SVGAGI. The CDR3 is made up of 18 amino acids. Unique molecular identifiers were built into the TCRbeta library. TCRdb analysed the PCR reads with MiXCR anew, one entry per CDR3 protein. This sample has about 980,000 distinct CDR3 sequences, with roughly 29% found just once. This specimen comes from a study of T-cell reconstitution after alpha-beta-depleted transplantation in children. This TCR came from a boy less than two years old who had a stem cell transplant for SCID, so the T cells may come from the graft donor. This specimen was PBMCs, mostly from graft donor cells, taken 360 days after TCRalphabeta/CD19-depleted stem cell transplant. The rearrangement uses TRBV6-5 and TRBJ1-2; 9 positions match TRBD1. The CDR3 sequence is CASSLQVGQGTLNYGYTF. For the CDR3, the DNA is TGTGCCAGCAGTTTACAAGTTGGACAGGGGACACTTAACTATGGCTACACCTTC.